The T cell receptor beta chain under discussion was sequenced for a study of CD8 T cells in Susac syndrome. Trimming left V 5 bases short and J 1 base short, with 14 bases between. The CDR3 is 15 residues long. Germline V lookup: CDR1 LNHDA, CDR2 SQIVND (reference sequence). This clonotype has just a few counts. Random hexamers were used to reverse transcribe the RNA input (about 0.5 to 1 ug). Using its own MiXCR run on the immunoSEQ multiplex PCR reads, TCRdb lists one record per CDR3 protein. The sample records approximately 300,000 distinct CDR3 sequences, over 75% being singletons. The rearrangement links TRBV19 to TRBJ1-1; D call uncertain. The specimen was CD8+ T cells from PBMCs. The source of this sequence is a human donor with multiple sclerosis. In nucleotides, the CDR3 is TGTGCCAGTAGTCCCCCCCCACCGACGAACACTGAAGCTTTCTTT. Amino acid sequence: CASSPPPPTNTEAFF.